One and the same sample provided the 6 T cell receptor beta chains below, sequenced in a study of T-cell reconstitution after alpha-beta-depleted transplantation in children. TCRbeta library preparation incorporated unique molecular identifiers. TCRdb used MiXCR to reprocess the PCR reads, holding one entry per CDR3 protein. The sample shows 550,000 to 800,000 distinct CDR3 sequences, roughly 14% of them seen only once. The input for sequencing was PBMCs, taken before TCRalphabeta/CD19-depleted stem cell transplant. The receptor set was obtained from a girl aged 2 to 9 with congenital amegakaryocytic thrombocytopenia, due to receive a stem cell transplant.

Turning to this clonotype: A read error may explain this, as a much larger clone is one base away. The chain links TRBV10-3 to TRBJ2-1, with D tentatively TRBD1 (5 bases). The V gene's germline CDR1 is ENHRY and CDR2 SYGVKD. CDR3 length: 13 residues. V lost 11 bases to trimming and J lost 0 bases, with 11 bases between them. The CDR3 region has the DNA TGTGCCCTCACTGACAGCTCCTACAATGAGCAGTTCTTC. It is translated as CALTDSSYNEQFF.

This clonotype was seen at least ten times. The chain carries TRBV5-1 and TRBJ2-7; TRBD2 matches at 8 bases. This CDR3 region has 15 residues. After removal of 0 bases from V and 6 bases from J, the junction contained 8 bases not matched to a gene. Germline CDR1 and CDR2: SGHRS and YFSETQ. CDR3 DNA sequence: TGCGCCAGCAGCTTGGTTTCCGGACTAGCACTCGAGCAGTACTTC. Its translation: CASSLVSGLALEQYF.

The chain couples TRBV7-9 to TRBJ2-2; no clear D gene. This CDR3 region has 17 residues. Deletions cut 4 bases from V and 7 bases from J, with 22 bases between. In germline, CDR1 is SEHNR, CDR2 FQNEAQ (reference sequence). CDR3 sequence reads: CASSSGVGLRYDGELFF. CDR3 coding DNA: TGTGCCAGCAGCTCGGGCGTCGGCCTAAGATATGACGGGGAGCTGTTTTTT.

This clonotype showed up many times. As DNA, the CDR3 is TGTGCCAGCAGCAGGGGACTAGCGGGGTACACAGATACGCAGTATTTT. The encoded protein is CASSRGLAGYTDTQYF. The chain joins TRBV28 to TRBJ2-3; 13 nucleotides line up with TRBD2. Trimming took 6 bases from V and 2 from J; bases not matched to a gene: 5. Germline V gives CDR1 MDHEN, CDR2 SYDVKM. The CDR3 sequence is 16 residues long.

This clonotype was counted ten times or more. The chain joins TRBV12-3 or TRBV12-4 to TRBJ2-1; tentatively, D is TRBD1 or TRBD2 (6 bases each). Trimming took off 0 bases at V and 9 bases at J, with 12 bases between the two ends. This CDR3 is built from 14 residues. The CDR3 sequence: CASSLAGGQFEQFF. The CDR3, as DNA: TGTGCCAGCAGTTTAGCGGGGGGACAATTTGAGCAGTTCTTC.

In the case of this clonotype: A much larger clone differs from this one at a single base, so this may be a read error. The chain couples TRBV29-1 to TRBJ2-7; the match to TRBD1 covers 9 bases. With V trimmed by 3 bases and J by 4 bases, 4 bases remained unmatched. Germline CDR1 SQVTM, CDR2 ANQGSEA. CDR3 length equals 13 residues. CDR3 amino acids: CSVEGTGLYEQYF. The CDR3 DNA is TGCAGCGTTGAGGGGACAGGGCTTTACGAGCAGTACTTC.